The clone carrying this T cell receptor (beta chain) has more than one count but fewer than ten. As yet, its antigen is unknown. This entry is derived from a study of T-cell reconstitution after alpha-beta-depleted transplantation in children. General study points: One year post-transplant, T-cell counts and diversity were largely derived from T cells produced anew. Where alpha-beta T cells came from about two months after transplant was reportedly several hundred expanded graft clones. Surviving thymic progenitors and recipient T cells were the source of high TCRbeta diversity at day 60 in some patients.

It was with unique molecular identifiers that the TCRbeta library was prepared. TCRdb called the PCR reads again in MiXCR, with one record for every CDR3 protein. The sample includes 330,000 or so distinct CDR3 sequences, approximately 7.3% of them seen just once. The CDR3 has 16 residues. Germline V lookup: CDR1 SGHVS, CDR2 FQNEAQ. V was shortened by 1 base and J by 1 base, with 10 bases between the two germline ends. The chain links TRBV7-8 to TRBJ2-2; D perhaps matches TRBD2 (6 bases). The source is a female patient aged 2-9 years who had a stem cell transplant for Fanconi anemia, so the T cells may come from the graft donor. This sample comprised peripheral blood, obtained 360 days after TCRalphabeta/CD19-depleted stem cell transplant. CDR3 in DNA: TGTGCCAGCAGCTTAGTAGGGACTGAGAACACCGGGGAGCTGTTTTTT. It specifies CASSLVGTENTGELFF.